One sample yielded the 23 T cell receptor beta chains listed below, sequenced in a study of cytomegalovirus exposure and HLA in healthy donors. PCR primers comprised 60 Vbeta and 13 Jbeta primers. Data came from immunoSEQ multiplex PCR; TCRdb stores just in-frame clones and leaves some out. The sample has some 120,000 clones; roughly 74% are singletons. Sequences were obtained from PBMCs. The receptors originated from a woman between 45 and 60 years old in good health and CMV-seropositive.

The chain is built from TRBV7-6 and TRBJ2-5, with a tentative D call TRBD2 (5 bases). The CDR3 is 15 amino acids. CDR1 is SGHVS and CDR2 is FNYEAQ in the germline V gene. V lost 2 bases and J lost 5, with 15 bases in between. The CDR3 bases are TGTGCCAGCAGCTTACGTAGGCTAGCCGGCGAGACCCAGTACTTC. Protein: CASSLRRLAGETQYF.

The chain links TRBV19 to TRBJ2-5, with 8 bases that match TRBD1. The CDR3 is 12 residues long. Germline loops: CDR1 LNHDA, CDR2 SQIVND (reference sequence). The V segment lost 8 bases and the J segment 5 bases; nucleotides outside the gene matches: 4. DNA for the CDR3: TGTGCCAGTCGGGACAGGTGGGAGACCCAGTACTTC. This sequence encodes CASRDRWETQYF.

The chain has TRBV6-4 and TRBJ1-6, with 7 positions matching TRBD1. CDR3 length equals 14 residues. The J segment lost 6 bases and the V segment lost 3 bases, leaving 2 bases of the junction unmatched. Germline V lookup: CDR1 MRHNA, CDR2 SNTAGT. The CDR3 region has the DNA TGTGCCAGCAGTGAGGGACAGCGTAATTCACCCCTCCACTTT. The encoded protein is CASSEGQRNSPLHF.

This clone was observed a few times. V usage is TRBV6-5 and J usage is TRBJ2-7; D is possibly TRBD1 (6 bases). Germline V gene lookup returns CDR1 MNHEY and CDR2 SVGAGI. The CDR3 has 15 residues. Trimming removed 2 bases at V and 4 bases at J, with 15 bases between. DNA of the CDR3: TGTGCCAGCAGTTACCAAGACAGGCCCTCTTACGAGCAGTACTTC. Encoded protein: CASSYQDRPSYEQYF.

V and J are TRBV7-8 and TRBJ2-5, with D hard to call. With 2 bases removed from V and 4 bases from J, the gap between germline ends came to 5 bases. The CDR3 covers 12 residues. Per the germline V gene, CDR1 is SGHVS and CDR2 is FQNEAQ. The CDR3 nucleotides read TGTGCCAGCAGCTTAATCCGAGAGACCCAGTACTTC. As protein: CASSLIRETQYF.

The chain joins TRBV19 to TRBJ2-7; TRBD2 aligns across 10 bases. This CDR3 has 16 amino acids. Per germline, CDR1 LNHDA and CDR2 SQIVND (reference sequence). V trimming: 7 bases; J trimming: 6 bases; junction bases outside the gene matches: 15. In DNA form, the CDR3 reads TGTGCCAGTAACTCACCTACTAGCGGGGCCTTTGGCGAGCAGTACTTC. It encodes CASNSPTSGAFGEQYF.

The count of this clone is one. This chain links TRBV30 with TRBJ2-7; D remains ambiguous. The V and J ends lost 1 base and 9 bases respectively, with 10 bases between them. In germline, CDR1 is GTSNPN, CDR2 SVGIG (reference sequence). The CDR3 extends over 11 amino acids. The CDR3 sequence is CAWSGHAGQYF. The CDR3 bases are TGTGCCTGGAGTGGTCACGCCGGGCAGTACTTC.

This clone showed up just once. The chain uses TRBV10-2 and TRBJ2-7, with a weak D call TRBD1 (5 bases). The CDR3 is 13 amino acids. Trimming removed 8 bases at V and 3 bases at J, with 14 bases between. The germline gives CDR1 WSHSY, CDR2 SAAADI. CDR3 protein: CASRSTVLYEQYF. The CDR3 DNA is TGCGCCAGCCGATCGACAGTTCTCTACGAGCAGTACTTC.

The J gene is TRBJ2-5, the V gene TRBV5-4, with a tentative D call TRBD2 (5 bases). The V gene's germline CDR1 is SGHNT and CDR2 YYREEE (reference sequence). The CDR3 covers 15 residues. Trimming cost V 4 bases and J 2 bases, with 15 bases left between them. The CDR3 is CASSIRLGAQETQYF. Written as DNA, the CDR3 is TGTGCCAGCAGCATTCGCCTGGGAGCTCAAGAGACCCAGTACTTC. Full variable domain (remainder filled in from reference TRBV5-4 and TRBJ2-5): ETGVTQSPTHLIKTRGQQVTLRCSSQSGHNTVSWYQQALGQGPQFIFQYYREEENGRGNFPPRFSGLQFPNYSSELNVNALELDDSALYLCASSIRLGAQETQYFGPGTRLLVL.

The rearrangement links TRBV14 to TRBJ2-2; no definite D call. Germline values: CDR1 SGHDN, CDR2 FVKESK. The CDR3 covers 15 residues. V gave up 4 bases and J gave up 2 bases, with 11 bases separating them. The CDR3 DNA reads as TGTGCCAGCAGCCCCCTCGCGGAAAACACCGGGGAGCTGTTTTTT. Amino acids: CASSPLAENTGELFF.

V and J are TRBV7-9 and TRBJ1-6, with 9 bases that match TRBD1. Germline V gene sequence: CDR1 SEHNR, CDR2 FQNEAQ (reference sequence). This CDR3 comprises 15 residues. V trimming: 4 bases; J trimming: 6 bases; junction bases outside the gene matches: 4. The CDR3 DNA is TGTGCCAGCAGCTCCGGGACAGGGAGTAATTCACCCCTCCACTTT. Its protein is CASSSGTGSNSPLHF.

This chain connects TRBV9 to TRBJ2-5; D perhaps matches TRBD2 (6 bases). The CDR3 length is 14 residues. Trimming shortened V by 0 bases and J by 2 bases, and 8 bases separated the two germline ends. CDR1 and CDR2 (germline): SGDLS, YYNGEE. The CDR3 protein is CASSVDGTQETQYF. DNA for the CDR3: TGTGCCAGCAGCGTAGACGGGACTCAAGAGACCCAGTACTTC.

The J gene is TRBJ1-2, the V gene TRBV19; the D gene is possibly TRBD1 (5 bases). Trimming left V 2 bases short and J 10 bases short, with 14 bases between. Germline loops: CDR1 LNHDA, CDR2 SQIVND (reference sequence). CDR3 length: 13 amino acids. In DNA form, the CDR3 reads TGTGCCAGTAGTATAAGACAGTTTGTCGACTACACCTTC. This gives the protein CASSIRQFVDYTF.

The chain joins TRBV30 to TRBJ1-4; the D gene is possibly TRBD1 (6 bases). The germline V gene has CDR1 GTSNPN and CDR2 SVGIG (reference sequence). The V end lost 4 bases, the J end lost 4 bases, and 13 bases lay between the germline ends. The CDR3 runs 14 residues. This chain's CDR3 is CAWNLGGLNEKLFF. The DNA for the CDR3 is TGTGCCTGGAACCTCGGGGGGCTTAATGAAAAACTGTTTTTT. Variable domain in full (rest from reference TRBV30 and TRBJ1-4): SQTIHQWPATLVQPVGSPLSLECTVEGTSNPNLYWYRQAAGRGLQLLFYSVGIGQISSEVPQNLSASRPQDRQFILSSKKLLLSDSGFYLCAWNLGGLNEKLFFGSGTQLSVL.

V gene TRBV5-8 combines with J gene TRBJ1-1, with 9 bases fitting TRBD1. Per the germline V gene, CDR1 is SGHTS and CDR2 is YDEGEE. Trimming at V came to 1 base and at J to 9 bases, leaving 4 bases not matched to a gene. The CDR3 length is 13 residues. CDR3 in amino acids: CASSLMTGGKAFF. The CDR3 DNA sequence: TGTGCCAGCAGCTTGATGACAGGGGGTAAAGCTTTCTTT.

This clone has only one observation. The chain couples TRBV5-1 to TRBJ1-2; 7 bases fit TRBD1. The germline gives CDR1 SGHRS, CDR2 YFSETQ. This CDR3 is built from 14 residues. V lost 2 bases and J lost 7; bases outside the gene matches: 8. CDR3 residues: CASSFSKGARGYTF. The CDR3 DNA follows: TGCGCCAGCAGCTTCTCGAAGGGGGCGCGTGGCTACACCTTC.

The gene calls are TRBV4-1 and TRBJ1-2, with 7 bases aligning to TRBD1. The germline gives CDR1 MGHRA, CDR2 YSYEKL. This CDR3 has 15 amino acids. Trimming at V came to 2 bases and at J to 7 bases, leaving 10 bases not matched to a gene. Here the CDR3 reads CASSQPTDRVCGYTF. Written as DNA, the CDR3 is TGCGCCAGCAGCCAACCAACCGACAGGGTCTGTGGCTACACCTTC.

V usage is TRBV4-2 and J usage is TRBJ2-3, with D possibly being TRBD2 (6 bases). V dropped 1 base and J dropped 1 base, with 9 bases sitting between them. The V gene's germline CDR1 is LGHNA and CDR2 YNFKEQ. This CDR3 has 15 amino acids. The CDR3 region has the DNA TGTGCCAGCAGCCAAGTGGGGGAGGGCACAGATACGCAGTATTTT. It specifies CASSQVGEGTDTQYF.

V gene TRBV11-1 combines with J gene TRBJ2-2, with TRBD2 matching 10 bases. Germline V gene lookup returns CDR1 SGHAT and CDR2 FQDESV (reference sequence). The CDR3 loop spans 17 amino acids. V was pared by 5 bases and J by 5 bases, with 11 bases of the junction left unmatched. The CDR3 DNA reads as TGTGCCAGCAGCCCCTCGAGCGGGGGGGCACGTACCGGGGAGCTGTTTTTT. Translating it yields CASSPSSGGARTGELFF.

The chain joins TRBV5-1 to TRBJ2-5; 12 bases map to TRBD2. Trimming removed 4 bases from V and 5 bases from J; junction bases left unmatched: 6. The CDR3 sequence is 15 residues long. Germline CDR1 reads SGHRS; CDR2 reads YFSETQ. CDR3 sequence: CASSPTSGGLETQYF. CDR3 DNA sequence: TGCGCCAGCAGCCCAACTAGCGGGGGGCTGGAGACCCAGTACTTC.

The chain has TRBV7-8 and TRBJ1-2; 9 nucleotides line up with TRBD1. The germline V gene encodes CDR1 SGHVS and CDR2 FQNEAQ. The V and J ends lost 10 bases and 2 bases, in that order; junction bases with no gene match: 2. The CDR3 totals 12 residues. Written as DNA, the CDR3 is TGTGCCACACAGGGGGCGAACTATGGCTACACCTTC. It specifies CATQGANYGYTF. Full variable domain (remainder filled in from reference TRBV7-8 and TRBJ1-2): GAGVSQSPRYKVAKRGQDVALRCDPISGHVSLFWYQQALGQGPEFLTYFQNEAQLDKSGLPSDRFFAERPEGSVSTLKIQRTQQEDSAVYLCATQGANYGYTFGSGTRLTVV.

This sequence joins TRBV2 and TRBJ2-2; D unresolved. V was cut by 4 bases and J by 5 bases, with 14 bases left in between. Looked up from germline, CDR1 is SNHLY and CDR2 is FYNNEI. The CDR3 covers 15 residues. CDR3 DNA: TGTGCCAGCAGTGGATACCGTGCCGGGACCGGGGAGCTGTTTTTT. Translated, it gives CASSGYRAGTGELFF.

This chain uses TRBV5-6 with TRBJ1-2, with D hard to call. Trimming stripped 1 base from V and 1 base from J, with 5 bases between. Germline V gene sequence: CDR1 SGHDT, CDR2 YYEEEE. This CDR3 is 13 amino acids long. The CDR3 is CASSLPDNYGYTF. CDR3 DNA sequence: TGTGCCAGCAGCTTGCCAGATAACTATGGCTACACCTTC.